Listed below are T cell receptor beta chains from one sample, sequenced in a study of T cells in Graves' hyperthyroidism and ophthalmopathy. From the multiplex PCR reads, TCRdb called clonotypes with MiXCR, one entry per CDR3 protein. The data contain roughly 550,000 distinct CDR3 sequences, about 16% of them singletons. What was sequenced was blood. Receptors were obtained from a woman aged 25 to 39 with Graves' ophthalmopathy. Each CDR3 is given with its conserved first and last residue. The D gene is left open where the match is weak. The size of a clone is reported for some rows only, either as once, few or many, or as a class for expanded clones.

v_call: TRBV6-1
d_call: TRBD1
j_call: TRBJ2-7
cdr3_length: 18
clone_size: few
cdr3_aa: CASSEISRDRIRGYEQYF
cdr3_nt: TGTGCCAGCAGTGAAATATCTCGGGACAGGATACGTGGCTACGAGCAGTACTTC

v_call: TRBV6-1
d_call: TRBD2
j_call: TRBJ2-2
cdr3_length: 15
clone_size: few
cdr3_aa: CASTLDSGSTGELFF
cdr3_nt: TGTGCCAGCACCCTGGATAGCGGGAGTACCGGGGAGCTGTTTTTT

v_call: TRBV20-1
d_call: NA
j_call: TRBJ2-1
cdr3_length: 13
clone_size: many
cdr3_aa: CSARVPTLNEQFF
cdr3_nt: TGCAGTGCTAGGGTCCCTACCCTAAATGAGCAGTTCTTC

v_call: TRBV6-1
d_call: NA
j_call: TRBJ1-1
cdr3_length: 14
clone_size: many
cdr3_aa: CASSELLRDTEAFF
cdr3_nt: TGTGCCAGCAGTGAATTGCTAAGGGACACTGAAGCTTTCTTT

v_call: TRBV18
d_call: TRBD1
j_call: TRBJ2-1
cdr3_length: 14
clone_size: many
cdr3_aa: CASSPRQGNNEQFF
cdr3_nt: TGTGCCAGCTCACCACGACAGGGCAACAATGAGCAGTTCTTC

v_call: TRBV7-6
d_call: TRBD1
j_call: TRBJ2-3
cdr3_length: 16
clone_size: few
cdr3_aa: CASSSPRDRGGDTQYF
cdr3_nt: TGTGCCAGCAGCTCGCCCCGGGACAGGGGTGGAGATACGCAGTATTTT

v_call: TRBV5-4
d_call: NA
j_call: TRBJ2-7
cdr3_length: 12
clone_size: NA
cdr3_aa: CASSWDTVEQYF
cdr3_nt: TGTGCCAGCAGCTGGGACACCGTAGAGCAGTACTTC

v_call: TRBV4-2
d_call: NA
j_call: TRBJ2-1
cdr3_length: 15
clone_size: many
cdr3_aa: CASSQEAGAYNEQFF
cdr3_nt: TGTGCCAGCAGCCAAGAGGCAGGGGCATACAATGAGCAGTTCTTC

v_call: TRBV20-1
d_call: TRBD2
j_call: TRBJ2-7
cdr3_length: 14
clone_size: few
cdr3_aa: CSARDAGVFYEQYF
cdr3_nt: TGCAGTGCTAGGGATGCGGGAGTTTTCTACGAGCAGTACTTC

v_call: TRBV6-2/TRBV6-3
d_call: NA
j_call: TRBJ2-1
cdr3_length: 16
clone_size: many
cdr3_aa: CASSHLRRSSYNEQFF
cdr3_nt: TGTGCCAGCAGTCACCTACGGCGTTCGTCCTACAATGAGCAGTTCTTC

v_call: TRBV20-1
d_call: NA
j_call: TRBJ2-3
cdr3_length: 16
clone_size: many
cdr3_aa: CSATRGEGLTTDTQYF
cdr3_nt: TGCAGTGCTACGAGGGGGGAGGGCCTAACGACAGATACGCAGTATTTT

v_call: TRBV7-8
d_call: NA
j_call: TRBJ1-2
cdr3_length: 13
clone_size: many
cdr3_aa: CASSATGGNGYTF
cdr3_nt: TGTGCCAGCAGCGCCACCGGGGGAAATGGCTACACCTTC

v_call: TRBV5-6
d_call: NA
j_call: TRBJ2-3
cdr3_length: 13
clone_size: NA
cdr3_aa: CASSSSGTSNMYF
cdr3_nt: TGTGCCAGCAGCTCATCCGGGACAAGTAACATGTATTTT

v_call: TRBV20-1
d_call: NA
j_call: TRBJ2-5
cdr3_length: 12
clone_size: NA
cdr3_aa: CSASGIQETQYF
cdr3_nt: TGCAGTGCTAGTGGGATTCAAGAGACCCAGTACTTC

v_call: TRBV12-3/TRBV12-4
d_call: NA
j_call: TRBJ1-2
cdr3_length: 14
clone_size: many
cdr3_aa: CASSLGDRPYGYTF
cdr3_nt: TGTGCCAGCAGTTTAGGAGACAGACCCTATGGCTACACCTTC

v_call: TRBV25-1
d_call: TRBD1
j_call: TRBJ1-6
cdr3_length: 14
clone_size: NA
cdr3_aa: CASSRGNDGSPLHF
cdr3_nt: TGTGCCAGCAGCAGGGGGAATGATGGTTCACCCCTCCACTTT

v_call: TRBV5-1
d_call: NA
j_call: TRBJ2-1
cdr3_length: 13
clone_size: many
cdr3_aa: CASSPLRTDEQFF
cdr3_nt: TGCGCCAGCAGCCCACTCCGGACGGATGAGCAGTTCTTC

v_call: TRBV9
d_call: NA
j_call: TRBJ2-2
cdr3_length: 13
clone_size: NA
cdr3_aa: CASSVVPTGELFF
cdr3_nt: TGTGCCAGCAGCGTAGTACCCACCGGGGAGCTGTTTTTT

v_call: TRBV19
d_call: TRBD2
j_call: TRBJ2-1
cdr3_length: 17
clone_size: NA
cdr3_aa: CASSMVTSGTSYNEQFF
cdr3_nt: TGTGCCAGTAGTATGGTCACTAGCGGGACGTCCTACAATGAGCAGTTCTTC

v_call: TRBV7-8
d_call: NA
j_call: TRBJ1-1
cdr3_length: 13
clone_size: many
cdr3_aa: CASSYGPNTEAFF
cdr3_nt: TGTGCCAGCAGCTATGGACCAAACACTGAAGCTTTCTTT

v_call: TRBV4-3
d_call: NA
j_call: TRBJ2-3
cdr3_length: 15
clone_size: NA
cdr3_aa: CASSQENQGSDTQYF
cdr3_nt: TGCGCCAGCAGCCAAGAGAACCAAGGGTCAGATACGCAGTATTTT

v_call: TRBV11-2
d_call: NA
j_call: TRBJ1-2
cdr3_length: 13
clone_size: many
cdr3_aa: CASSLDRSYGYTF
cdr3_nt: TGTGCCAGCAGCCTGGACAGATCGTATGGCTACACCTTC

v_call: TRBV6-2/TRBV6-3
d_call: NA
j_call: TRBJ1-5
cdr3_length: 15
clone_size: many
cdr3_aa: CASLLAPHSNQPQHF
cdr3_nt: TGTGCCAGCCTCTTGGCTCCTCATAGCAATCAGCCCCAGCATTTT

v_call: TRBV9
d_call: TRBD2
j_call: TRBJ2-1
cdr3_length: 15
clone_size: NA
cdr3_aa: CASGLRTSRDNEQFF
cdr3_nt: TGTGCCAGCGGCCTCCGGACTAGCAGAGACAATGAGCAGTTCTTC

v_call: TRBV18
d_call: TRBD2
j_call: TRBJ2-7
cdr3_length: 15
clone_size: many
cdr3_aa: CASSPTREGRREQYF
cdr3_nt: TGTGCCAGCTCACCAACGCGGGAGGGCCGTCGCGAGCAGTACTTC

v_call: TRBV28
d_call: NA
j_call: TRBJ2-1
cdr3_length: 16
clone_size: few
cdr3_aa: CASSYLGLSRGNEQFF
cdr3_nt: TGTGCCAGCAGTTATTTGGGACTCAGTCGGGGCAATGAGCAGTTCTTC

v_call: TRBV6-2/TRBV6-3
d_call: TRBD2
j_call: TRBJ2-7
cdr3_length: 16
clone_size: many
cdr3_aa: CASSPGTSGRSYEQYF
cdr3_nt: TGTGCCAGCTCCCCTGGGACTAGCGGGAGGTCCTACGAGCAGTACTTC

v_call: TRBV28
d_call: NA
j_call: TRBJ1-5
cdr3_length: 12
clone_size: many
cdr3_aa: CASSLIGQPQHF
cdr3_nt: TGTGCCAGCAGTTTAATAGGACAGCCCCAGCATTTT

v_call: TRBV20-1
d_call: NA
j_call: TRBJ2-1
cdr3_length: 13
clone_size: many
cdr3_aa: CSAHRVYGGEQFF
cdr3_nt: TGCAGTGCTCACCGGGTCTACGGGGGTGAGCAGTTCTTC

v_call: TRBV12-3/TRBV12-4
d_call: TRBD2
j_call: TRBJ2-3
cdr3_length: 17
clone_size: many
cdr3_aa: CASSPQLAGGSTDTQYF
cdr3_nt: TGTGCCAGCAGTCCTCAACTAGCGGGAGGGAGCACAGATACGCAGTATTTT

v_call: TRBV10-3
d_call: TRBD2
j_call: TRBJ2-1
cdr3_length: 16
clone_size: NA
cdr3_aa: CAIRARAGASYNEQFF
cdr3_nt: TGTGCCATCAGGGCCCGGGCGGGAGCGTCCTACAATGAGCAGTTCTTC

v_call: TRBV7-9
d_call: TRBD1
j_call: TRBJ1-5
cdr3_length: 16
clone_size: NA
cdr3_aa: CASSTTTGTGAQSQHF
cdr3_nt: TGTGCCAGCAGCACTACAACCGGGACAGGGGCCCAGTCCCAGCATTTT

v_call: TRBV7-9
d_call: TRBD2
j_call: TRBJ2-3
cdr3_length: 15
clone_size: many
cdr3_aa: CASSKLAGVQDTQYF
cdr3_nt: TGTGCCAGCAGCAAACTAGCGGGAGTTCAAGATACGCAGTATTTT

v_call: TRBV29-1
d_call: TRBD2
j_call: TRBJ2-1
cdr3_length: 14
clone_size: NA
cdr3_aa: CSVHGTSGSNEQFF
cdr3_nt: TGCAGCGTCCACGGGACTAGCGGGAGTAATGAGCAGTTCTTC

v_call: TRBV6-5
d_call: TRBD2
j_call: TRBJ2-7
cdr3_length: 15
clone_size: NA
cdr3_aa: CASSYSPAGGGEQYF
cdr3_nt: TGTGCCAGCAGTTACTCGCCAGCGGGGGGGGGCGAGCAGTACTTC

v_call: TRBV6-1
d_call: TRBD1
j_call: TRBJ1-4
cdr3_length: 14
clone_size: few
cdr3_aa: CASRPQGANEKLFF
cdr3_nt: TGTGCCAGCAGGCCACAGGGGGCTAATGAAAAACTGTTTTTT